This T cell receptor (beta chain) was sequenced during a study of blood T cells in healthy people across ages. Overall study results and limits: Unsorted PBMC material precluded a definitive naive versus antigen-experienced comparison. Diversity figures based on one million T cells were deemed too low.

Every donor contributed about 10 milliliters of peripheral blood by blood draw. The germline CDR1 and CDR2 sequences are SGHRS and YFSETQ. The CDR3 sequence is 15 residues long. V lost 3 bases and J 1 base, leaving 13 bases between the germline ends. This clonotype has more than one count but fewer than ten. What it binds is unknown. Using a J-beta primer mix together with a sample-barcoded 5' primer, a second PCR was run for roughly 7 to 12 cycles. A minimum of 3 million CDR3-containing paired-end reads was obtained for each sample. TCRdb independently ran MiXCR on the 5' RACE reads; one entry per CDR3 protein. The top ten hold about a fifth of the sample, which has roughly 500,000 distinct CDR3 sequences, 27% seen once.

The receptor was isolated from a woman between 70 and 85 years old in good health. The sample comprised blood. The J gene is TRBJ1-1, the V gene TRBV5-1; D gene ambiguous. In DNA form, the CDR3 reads TGCGCCAGCAGCTCAATCCCCTCCAAGAACACTGAAGCTTTCTTT. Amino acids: CASSSIPSKNTEAFF. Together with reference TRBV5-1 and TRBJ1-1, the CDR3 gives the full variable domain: KAGVTQTPRYLIKTRGQQVTLSCSPISGHRSVSWYQQTPGQGLQFLFEYFSETQRNKGNFPGRFSGRQFSNSRSEMNVSTLELGDSALYLCASSSIPSKNTEAFFGQGTRLTVV.